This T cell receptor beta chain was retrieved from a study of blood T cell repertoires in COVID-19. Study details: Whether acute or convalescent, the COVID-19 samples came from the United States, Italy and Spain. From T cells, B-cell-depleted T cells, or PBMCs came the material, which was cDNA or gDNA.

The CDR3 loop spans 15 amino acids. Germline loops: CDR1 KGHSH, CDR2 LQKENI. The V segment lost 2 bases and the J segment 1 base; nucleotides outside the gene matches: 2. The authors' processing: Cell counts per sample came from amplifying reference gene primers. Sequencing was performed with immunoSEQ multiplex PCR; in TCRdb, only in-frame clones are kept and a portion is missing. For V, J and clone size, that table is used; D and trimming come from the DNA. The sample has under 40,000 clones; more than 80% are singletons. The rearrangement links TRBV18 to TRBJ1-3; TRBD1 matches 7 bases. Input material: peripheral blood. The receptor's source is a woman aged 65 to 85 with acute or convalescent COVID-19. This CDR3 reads CASSPGTVSGNTIYF. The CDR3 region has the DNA TGTGCCAGCTCACCAGGGACAGTGTCTGGAAACACCATATATTTT.